The text below deals with one T cell receptor (beta chain). Its antigen is unidentified. CDR1 is SEHNR and CDR2 is FQNEAQ in the germline V gene (reference sequence). J was trimmed by 0 bases and V by 5 bases; bases with no gene match: 12. The CDR3 runs 17 residues. From the reads, TCRdb called clonotypes with MiXCR, one entry per CDR3 protein. The sample holds about 85,000 distinct CDR3 sequences, roughly 44% seen once. These data are taken from a study of T cell repertoires in cytomegalovirus infection. This chain links TRBV7-9 with TRBJ1-1; 7 positions agree with TRBD1. This receptor was taken from a human donor in good health (CMV status not recorded). Some clones in this sample may be carry-over from other donors' samples. Sequenced material: CD8+ T cells from cultured PBMCs, taken from culture after CMV antigen stimulation. DNA for the CDR3: TGTGCCAGCAGCCCTCAGAGGGGGCAAGTGGTGAACACTGAAGCTTTCTTT. It specifies CASSPQRGQVVNTEAFF.